This T cell receptor beta chain emerged from a study of breast tumors, draining lymph nodes, adjacent tissues. One entry per CDR3 protein results from TCRdb running MiXCR on the multiplex PCR reads. The sample has over 70,000 distinct CDR3 sequences, approximately 28% seen once; the top ten hold over 8%. Study results and caveats: Tumor T cell lymph node origin was a supported hypothesis, not proven. Findings are consistent with lymph node origin and intratumoral expansion of most tumor T cells. Tumors had less TCR diversity than lymph nodes, more than nontumor tissue. Luminal-like breast cancer showed significantly higher tumor–nontumor repertoire similarity than basal-like.

The lymph nodes were axillary draining lymph nodes from breast cancer patients. Notes on this clonotype: Its target is not known.

The length of the CDR3 is 15 residues. V was clipped by 0 bases and J by 5 bases, with 11 bases between them. CDR1 and CDR2 from the germline V gene are DFQATT and SNEGSKA (reference sequence). The source material was axillary lymph node tissue. The source of this sequence is a female donor with breast cancer. Some clones in this sample may be carry-over from other donors' samples. This chain uses TRBV20-1 with TRBJ1-6; maybe TRBD1 (5 bases). The CDR3 loop reads CSAREGRANNSPLHF. CDR3 bases: TGCAGTGCTAGAGAAGGCAGGGCAAATAATTCACCCCTCCACTTT.